Detailed here is one TCR beta chain. Its antigen is unidentified. Naivety in CD8+ T cells corresponded to a CD45RO-CCR7+CD27+CD95- phenotype. These data are taken from a study of CXCR3-negative and CXCR3-positive naive CD8 T cells. Study-level background: Roughly 140 million TRB reads were obtained in total, which works out to about 1.5 +/- 0.3 million per library.

Researchers prepared the TRB cDNA libraries using 5' RACE with UMI labels. For each CDR3 protein, TCRdb gives one entry from its re-call of the 5' RACE reads, without DNA. The sample is made up of around 63,000 distinct CDR3 sequences, and the top ten hold 4.8% of it. General study findings and limits: Comparison of naive cells showed more hydrophobic TRB CDR3s in CXCR3-positive than in CXCR3-negative naive cells. Within a donor, both naive subsets shared TRBV-TRBJ usage, unlike memory cells.

Germline V lookup: CDR1 SQVTM, CDR2 ANQGSEA. This CDR3 has 13 amino acids. Sequenced input: naive CXCR3+ CD8+ T cells from blood. Sample subset: CD45RO-CCR7+CD27+CD95- naive CD8+ T cells expressing CXCR3 (TNR3+). This TCR was recovered from a human donor in good health. Some clones in this sample may be carry-over from other donors' samples. The rearrangement joins TRBV29-1 to TRBJ2-2. CDR3 protein: CSVETVNTGELFF.